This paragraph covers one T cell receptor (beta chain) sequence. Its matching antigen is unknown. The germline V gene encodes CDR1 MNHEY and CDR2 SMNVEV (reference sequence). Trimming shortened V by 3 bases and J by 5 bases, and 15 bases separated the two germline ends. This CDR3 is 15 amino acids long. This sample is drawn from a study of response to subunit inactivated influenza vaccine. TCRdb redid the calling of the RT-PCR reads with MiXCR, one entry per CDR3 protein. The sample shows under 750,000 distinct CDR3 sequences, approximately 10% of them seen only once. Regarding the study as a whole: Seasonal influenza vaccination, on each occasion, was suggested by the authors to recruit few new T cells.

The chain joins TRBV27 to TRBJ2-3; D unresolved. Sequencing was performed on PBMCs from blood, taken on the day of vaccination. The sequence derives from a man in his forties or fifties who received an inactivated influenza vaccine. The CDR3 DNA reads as TGTGCCAGCAGTTTGTCGCGGTATCCCGGAGATACGCAGTATTTT. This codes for CASSLSRYPGDTQYF.